This TCR beta chain was identified during a study of T cell repertoires in cytomegalovirus infection. In the study overall: Recently identified HLA-C-restricted CMV epitopes were used, and well-studied HLA-B-restricted CMV epitopes were used as well. Both CMV infection and a matching HLA type were indicated by public TCR beta signatures. Findings and limits, study-wide: HLA-C-restricted, CMV-specific TCR beta clonotypes were dominant ex vivo. Carriers of CMV plus the relevant HLA were identified by cumulative public TCR beta family frequency.

V shed 0 bases and J shed 7 bases, with 13 bases lying between them. Germline CDR1 is MNHNY and CDR2 is SVGAGI (reference sequence). The CDR3 is 15 amino acids. Concerning this clonotype: Antigen specificity is unknown.

A single record per CDR3 protein comes from TCRdb applying MiXCR to the reads. The table has fewer than 1,000,000 distinct CDR3 sequences, 31% seen once. The clonotype was recovered from a human donor in good health (CMV status not recorded). Some clones in this sample may be carry-over from other donors' samples. The V and J genes are TRBV6-6 and TRBJ1-5; tentatively, D is TRBD1 (5 bases). This specimen consisted of cultured CD8+ T cells from PBMCs, obtained from culture after CMV antigen stimulation. This CDR3 is CASSYSWGWDQPQHF. The CDR3 coding sequence is TGTGCCAGCAGTTACTCTTGGGGCTGGGACCAGCCCCAGCATTTT.